These 27 T cell receptor beta chains were all obtained from the same sample, sequenced in a study of T cells in Graves' hyperthyroidism and ophthalmopathy. RNA transcripts were the template for amplifying TCR beta CDR3 regions. Using the HTBI primer set, a first-round RT-PCR was run on the TCR CDR3. TCRdb recomputed calls from the multiplex PCR reads with MiXCR, one row per CDR3 protein. The sample carries about 560,000 distinct CDR3 sequences, approximately 15% recorded once. The specimen was blood. The receptors were sampled from a woman aged 18-35 years with Graves' hyperthyroidism.

The V gene is TRBV12-3 or TRBV12-4, the J gene TRBJ2-1; 10 bases match TRBD2. The V segment lost 7 bases and the J segment 3 bases; nucleotides outside the gene matches: 6. The CDR3 loop spans 15 amino acids. The DNA for the CDR3 is TGTGCCAGCACCACAGCGGGGGGGGGCTACAATGAGCAGTTCTTC. Translating gives CASTTAGGGYNEQFF.

The chain joins TRBV5-1 to TRBJ2-1; D is undetermined. The germline V and J ends were trimmed by 2 bases and 6 bases, with 9 bases remaining between them. From germline, CDR1 is SGHRS and CDR2 YFSETQ. This CDR3 has 13 residues. The CDR3 region is CASSFDGLNEQFF. CDR3 in DNA: TGCGCCAGCAGCTTTGACGGGCTCAATGAGCAGTTCTTC.

A few counts support this clonotype. This chain uses TRBV28 with TRBJ2-7, with 11 bases identical to TRBD2. Germline CDR1 and CDR2: MDHEN and SYDVKM. The CDR3 is 16 residues long. With V trimmed by 6 bases and J by 2 bases, 9 bases remained unmatched. The chain's CDR3 is CASRLGTSGTAYEQYF. The CDR3 DNA sequence: TGTGCCAGCAGGCTCGGGACTAGCGGAACCGCCTACGAGCAGTACTTC.

This clonotype was detected only a few times. The rearrangement uses TRBV14 and TRBJ2-3, with D hard to call. CDR1 is SGHDN and CDR2 is FVKESK in the germline V gene. This CDR3 has 16 residues. V was pared by 0 bases and J by 1 base, with 11 bases between. CDR3 nucleotides: TGTGCCAGCAGCCAAGATCCGGGCTTGGGCACAGATACGCAGTATTTT. Translation: CASSQDPGLGTDTQYF.

J is TRBJ1-4 and V is TRBV2; 10 positions agree with TRBD1. The trim removed 3 bases at V and 8 bases at J, leaving 6 bases unmatched. The CDR3 covers 15 residues. The germline gives CDR1 SNHLY, CDR2 FYNNEI. The CDR3 bases are TGTGCCAGCAGTGACCGGGACAGGGGTGTGGAAAAACTGTTTTTT. Translation: CASSDRDRGVEKLFF. Based on the CDR3 plus reference TRBV2 and TRBJ1-4, the full variable domain is EPEVTQTPSHQVTQMGQEVILRCVPISNHLYFYWYRQILGQKVEFLVSFYNNEISEKSEIFDDQFSVERPDGSNFTLKIRSTKLEDSAMYFCASSDRDRGVEKLFFGSGTQLSVL.

This clonotype came up many times. The chain joins TRBV30 to TRBJ1-1; no firm D call. V was clipped by 0 bases and J by 5 bases, with 10 bases between them. This CDR3 is 13 amino acids long. CDR1 is GTSNPN and CDR2 is SVGIG in the germline V gene (reference sequence). CDR3 sequence reads: CAWSVGHDTEAFF. The CDR3 bases are TGTGCCTGGAGTGTAGGCCATGATACTGAAGCTTTCTTT.

The J gene is TRBJ2-7, the V gene TRBV28; TRBD1 matches 10 bases. Losses at the gene ends were 6 bases for V and 5 bases for J; bases not matched to a gene: 10. This CDR3 region has 15 residues. From germline, CDR1 is MDHEN and CDR2 SYDVKM. The CDR3 reads CASRPHGDRGHEQYF. The DNA of the CDR3 is TGTGCCAGCAGACCACACGGGGACAGGGGCCACGAGCAGTACTTC.

A few counts support this clonotype. This chain links TRBV20-1 with TRBJ2-6; 7 bases match TRBD1. Germline-derived CDR1 and CDR2 are DFQATT and SNEGSKA (reference sequence). This CDR3 has 16 residues. Losses at the gene ends were 6 bases for V and 0 bases for J; bases not matched to a gene: 8. This chain's CDR3 is CSAEGTAPSGANVLTF. The CDR3 nucleotides are TGCAGTGCCGAAGGGACAGCTCCCTCTGGGGCCAACGTCCTGACTTTC.

The rearrangement joins TRBV6-4 to TRBJ1-1; D ambiguous. Germline V gene sequence: CDR1 MRHNA, CDR2 SNTAGT. The CDR3 covers 11 residues. The V and J ends lost 9 bases and 1 base respectively, with 6 bases between them. CDR3 DNA: TGTGCCAGGATCGAGAACACTGAAGCTTTCTTT. Translated: CARIENTEAFF.

At least ten counts were recorded for this clonotype. The chain recombines TRBV7-8 with TRBJ1-2; 8 nucleotides line up with TRBD1. V trimming: 1 base; J trimming: 3 bases; junction bases outside the gene matches: 1. CDR1 SGHVS and CDR2 FQNEAQ come from the germline V gene. CDR3 length: 14 residues. CDR3 sequence reads: CASSLVGQDYGYTF. Written as DNA, the CDR3 is TGTGCCAGCAGCTTAGTGGGACAGGACTATGGCTACACCTTC.

This clonotype was picked up many times. The chain links TRBV6-1 to TRBJ1-1, with D unresolved. CDR3 length: 15 amino acids. CDR1 MNHNS and CDR2 SASEGT come from the germline V gene. Trimming removed 5 bases from V and 0 bases from J, with 13 bases in between. CDR3 sequence: CASSLETGLNTEAFF. The CDR3 DNA is TGTGCCAGCAGTCTTGAGACTGGCTTGAACACTGAAGCTTTCTTT.

This clonotype has more than one count but fewer than ten. V and J are TRBV20-1 and TRBJ2-5; the D gene is possibly TRBD2 (5 bases). Germline-derived CDR1 and CDR2 are DFQATT and SNEGSKA (reference sequence). The CDR3 length is 14 residues. Trimming took 2 bases from V and 5 from J, leaving 15 bases between them. The CDR3 protein is CSARRTAAPETQYF. The CDR3 DNA follows: TGCAGTGCTAGAAGGACTGCCGCGCCGGAGACCCAGTACTTC.

This clonotype was recorded at least ten times. The chain combines TRBV15 with TRBJ1-1, with D possibly matching TRBD1 (6 bases). Germline V lookup: CDR1 LNHNV, CDR2 YYDKDF (reference sequence). The CDR3 consists of 13 residues. V gave up 7 bases and J gave up 3 bases, with 12 bases separating them. The CDR3, as DNA: TGTGCCACCACCCAGGGGCTAGACACTGAAGCTTTCTTT. It translates to CATTQGLDTEAFF.

This clonotype was counted ten times or more. This chain links TRBV7-9 with TRBJ2-1, with TRBD2 matching 8 bases. Germline CDR1 is SEHNR and CDR2 is FQNEAQ (reference sequence). The CDR3 consists of 15 residues. The V segment lost 0 bases and the J segment 2 bases; nucleotides outside the gene matches: 0. For the CDR3, the DNA is TGTGCCAGCAGCTTAGCACTAGCGGCCTACAATGAGCAGTTCTTC. This encodes CASSLALAAYNEQFF.

This clonotype was recorded many times. This chain connects TRBV5-1 to TRBJ1-1; the D gene is possibly TRBD1 (6 bases). Germline CDR1 SGHRS, CDR2 YFSETQ. V lost 5 bases and J lost 0, with 14 bases in between. This CDR3 has 15 residues. CDR3 residues: CASSQTGIMNTEAFF. The CDR3 DNA sequence: TGCGCCAGCAGTCAGACAGGAATCATGAACACTGAAGCTTTCTTT. Based on the CDR3 plus reference TRBV5-1 and TRBJ1-1, the full variable domain is KAGVTQTPRYLIKTRGQQVTLSCSPISGHRSVSWYQQTPGQGLQFLFEYFSETQRNKGNFPGRFSGRQFSNSRSEMNVSTLELGDSALYLCASSQTGIMNTEAFFGQGTRLTVV.

The chain employs TRBV15 and TRBJ2-5, with TRBD1 as a possible D gene (6 bases). Trimming took 0 bases from V and 4 from J, leaving 15 bases between them. The CDR3 runs to 16 residues. In germline, CDR1 is LNHNV, CDR2 YYDKDF (reference sequence). CDR3 loop: CATSREAGQHRETQYF. CDR3 DNA sequence: TGTGCCACCAGCAGAGAGGCTGGACAGCATCGAGAGACCCAGTACTTC. Together with reference TRBV15 and TRBJ2-5, the CDR3 gives the full variable domain: DAMVIQNPRYQVTQFGKPVTLSCSQTLNHNVMYWYQQKSSQAPKLLFHYYDKDFNNEADTPDNFQSRRPNTSFCFLDIRSPGLGDTAMYLCATSREAGQHRETQYFGPGTRLLVL.

The chain carries TRBV11-3 and TRBJ2-7; TRBD2 matches 12 bases. The trim removed 8 bases at V and 4 bases at J, leaving 6 bases unmatched. The CDR3 is 14 residues long. Germline assignment: CDR1 SGHNT and CDR2 YENEEA. Here the CDR3 DNA reads TGTGCCAGCTCTAGCGGGGGGGCCAGGTACGAGCAGTACTTC. It yields the protein CASSSGGARYEQYF.

Comments on this clonotype: The germline gene is not matched at one end of the junction; a read error may be the cause. J is TRBJ2-2 and V is TRBV7-9, with a tentative D call TRBD1 (6 bases). This CDR3 comprises 15 residues. From germline, CDR1 is SEHNR and CDR2 FQNEAQ (reference sequence). The CDR3 DNA is TGTGCTAGCAGCTTAGCAGGACAGCCAACCGGGGAGCTGTTTTTT. Its protein product is CASSLAGQPTGELFF. The full variable domain, rest sourced from reference TRBV7-9 and TRBJ2-2, is DTGVSQNPRHKITKRGQNVTFRCDPISEHNRLYWYRQTLGQGPEFLTYFQNEAQLEKSRLLSDRFSAERPKGSFSTLEIQRTEQGDSAMYLCASSLAGQPTGELFFGEGSRLTVL.

CDR3: CASSYGGRGGYGYTF. CDR3 nucleotides: TGTGCCAGCAGTTACGGAGGGCGAGGAGGCTATGGCTACACCTTC. The chain couples TRBV6-5 to TRBJ1-2; D remains unclear. Trimming removed 2 bases at V and 4 bases at J, with 14 bases between. Looked up from germline, CDR1 is MNHEY and CDR2 is SVGAGI. This CDR3 has 15 residues.

This clonotype was seen at least ten times. The chain combines TRBV19 with TRBJ2-7; TRBD2 matches 14 bases. Germline-derived CDR1 and CDR2 are LNHDA and SQIVND (reference sequence). With 9 bases clipped from V and 6 bases from J, the junction kept 10 bases outside the gene matches. The CDR3 is 15 residues long. The CDR3 here is CASEGLAGDSGEQYF. The CDR3 DNA reads as TGTGCCAGCGAGGGACTAGCGGGAGACTCAGGCGAGCAGTACTTC.

The V and J genes are TRBV20-1 and TRBJ2-7; 10 bases are a match to TRBD2. The CDR3 is 17 residues long. V dropped 2 bases and J dropped 0; count of bases not matched to a gene: 10. Germline assignment: CDR1 DFQATT and CDR2 SNEGSKA (reference sequence). As DNA, the CDR3 is TGCAGTGCTAGATCGGCTAGCGGGGGCTCTAACTCCTACGAGCAGTACTTC. This encodes CSARSASGGSNSYEQYF.

This rearrangement joins TRBV5-1 to TRBJ2-3; TRBD2 agrees at 7 bases. V was clipped by 4 bases and J by 2 bases; unmatched bases: 7. This CDR3 spans 15 amino acids. Germline CDR1 is SGHRS and CDR2 is YFSETQ. The CDR3 region is CASSLSAGTTDTQYF. In DNA form, the CDR3 reads TGCGCCAGCAGCCTGTCAGCGGGAACCACAGATACGCAGTATTTT.

This clonotype has a count of ten or more. This chain joins TRBV28 and TRBJ1-1; D call uncertain. This CDR3 contains 14 residues. V dropped 2 bases and J dropped 0 bases, with 7 bases sitting between them. Germline lookup yields CDR1 MDHEN and CDR2 SYDVKM. In DNA, the CDR3 is TGTGCCAGCAGTTTACACGGGATGAACACTGAAGCTTTCTTT. As protein: CASSLHGMNTEAFF.

The V gene is TRBV20-1, the J gene TRBJ1-2; 7 bases map to TRBD1. The ends lost 0 bases at V and 3 bases at J; junction bases unmatched: 4. Germline CDR1 reads DFQATT; CDR2 reads SNEGSKA (reference sequence). This CDR3 spans 14 amino acids. In DNA form, the CDR3 reads TGCAGTGCTAGAGAACAGGGGTTGGACTATGGCTACACCTTC. Translated: CSAREQGLDYGYTF.

This chain's CDR3 is CASSYDPFTDTQYF. The DNA of the CDR3 is TGTGCCAGCAGTTACGATCCCTTCACAGATACGCAGTATTTT. The chain has TRBV6-9 and TRBJ2-3, with D unclear. The V and J ends lost 3 bases and 2 bases respectively, with 9 bases between them. The germline CDR1 and CDR2 sequences are MNHGY and SVAAGI. The CDR3 covers 14 residues.

This clonotype has a count of ten or more. The V and J genes are TRBV27 and TRBJ1-5, with D perhaps TRBD1 (6 bases). V was trimmed by 3 bases and J by 3 bases, leaving 15 bases between them. From germline, CDR1 is MNHEY and CDR2 SMNVEV (reference sequence). The CDR3 runs 16 residues. DNA for the CDR3: TGTGCCAGCAGTTTCTTCCCCCACAGGGTCAATCAGCCCCAGCATTTT. Translating it yields CASSFFPHRVNQPQHF.

This clonotype was detected many times. The chain combines TRBV12-3 or TRBV12-4 with TRBJ2-5; TRBD2 agrees at 7 bases. The CDR3 is 15 residues long. The V segment lost 7 bases and the J segment 2 bases; nucleotides outside the gene matches: 10. The CDR3 region has the DNA TGTGCCAGCAAGAGGCGGGGGTCCCGTCAAGAGACCCAGTACTTC. It specifies CASKRRGSRQETQYF.